This T cell receptor beta chain is drawn from a study of blood T cell repertoires in COVID-19 (dated by TCRdb to 2020 to 2022). Concerning the study at large: Samples covering the acute and convalescent phases of COVID-19 were provided by collaborators in the United States, Italy and Spain. The repertoires were made available in a free public database intended to serve as a resource for research on the immune response to SARS-CoV-2. Deeply sampled blood TCRbeta repertoires from subjects exposed to, actively infected with, or recovered from COVID-19 were included in the dataset. Samples came from the ongoing ImmuneRACE study (first 160 participants) plus 1,254 subjects from 6 global collaborators. Where HLA class I and class II types were available, the types were taken from metadata supplied by the sample provider, not from assay-based typing. The prospective study material was composed of cDNA or gDNA derived from T cells, B-cell-depleted T cells, or PBMCs. Nearly every sample came with metadata listing a de-identified subject ID, COVID-19 status, age in years and sex. The paper's findings and limits, for the study overall: How much clinical and demographic metadata was included differed by source and by participant, and the metadata was provided uncurated.

The CDR3 covers 14 residues, taking in both the cysteine and the phenylalanine. Only the CDR3 DNA stays, 42 bases, in frame from base 1. Relative to germline, V is missing 6 bases and J is missing 6 bases, with 10 bases of the junction outside any gene match. Looking up the germline V gene yields CDR1 MNHEY and CDR2 SVGAGI. Notes on this clone: Its antigen target is currently unknown. No much larger clone exists at a distance of one base, and base qualities are not known.

The collaborating institutions used their own protocols to collect whole blood in K2EDTA tubes. For TCRbeta analysis, collaborators shipped samples as frozen whole blood, isolated PBMCs, or DNA extracted from either of those sample types. TCRbeta CDR3 regions were amplified from genomic DNA by means of the immunoSEQ Assay, a bias-controlled multiplex PCR. Per the authors' processing: Within the assay, amplification of reference gene primers was used to estimate how many nucleated cells each sample contained. Sequence reads were collapsed and filtered to measure the absolute abundance of every unique TCRbeta CDR3 rearrangement. Productive Simpson clonality was computed per sample as the square root of Simpson's diversity index over productive rearrangements. Entries here come from immuneACCESS through TCRdb and include only in-frame sequences with V and J called. Some clones fail to appear in such tables; in the studies checked, an unresolved V gene covers under half of the shortfall, and the cause of the remainder is unknown. V, J and clone size are taken as reported in that table, and D and trimming were inferred from the DNA itself. This sample comprises 150,000 to 200,000 clones, around 77% of them detected only once. Of the sample, 6.5% falls within the top ten clones.

The TCR comes from an older man with active or convalescent COVID-19. Recombination joined TRBV6-5 with TRBJ2-7, with TRBD1 matching 8 junction bases. Sequenced: peripheral blood. The CDR3 here reads CASRGTGRGPEQYF. The nucleotide sequence reads TGTGCCAGCAGAGGGACAGGAAGGGGTCCCGAGCAGTACTTC.